This T cell receptor beta chain emerged from a study of blood T cell repertoires in COVID-19. Trimming pared 3 bases from V and 4 bases from J, leaving 4 bases between. The CDR3 is 12 amino acids. Germline V gene data show CDR1 as SNHLY and CDR2 as FYNNEI. Produced via immunoSEQ multiplex PCR; TCRdb's table is partial and in-frame only. Of approximately 70,000 clones in the sample, around 80% were seen once. Sequencing used peripheral blood. The sequence was obtained from a man aged 65 to 79 who had recovered from COVID-19. The chain carries TRBV2 and TRBJ2-1; D gene unclear. CDR3 in amino acids: CASSEEYNEQFF. DNA of the CDR3: TGTGCCAGCAGTGAGGAGTACAATGAGCAGTTCTTC.